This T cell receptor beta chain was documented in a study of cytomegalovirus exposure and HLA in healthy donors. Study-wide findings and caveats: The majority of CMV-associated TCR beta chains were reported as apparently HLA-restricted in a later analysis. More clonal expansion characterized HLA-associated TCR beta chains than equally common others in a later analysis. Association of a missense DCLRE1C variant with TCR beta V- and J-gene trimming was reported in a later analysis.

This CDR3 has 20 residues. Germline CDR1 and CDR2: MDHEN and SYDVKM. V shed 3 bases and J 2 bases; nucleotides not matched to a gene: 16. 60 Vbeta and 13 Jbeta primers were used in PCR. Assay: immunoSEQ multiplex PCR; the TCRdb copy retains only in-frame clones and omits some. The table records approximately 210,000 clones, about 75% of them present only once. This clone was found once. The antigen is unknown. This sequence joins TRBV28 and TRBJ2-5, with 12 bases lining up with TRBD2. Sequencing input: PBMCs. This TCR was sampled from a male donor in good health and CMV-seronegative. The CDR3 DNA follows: TGTGCCAGCAGTTTGCCCGGTGACGATCTAGCGGGAGGGCCGCAAGAGACCCAGTACTTC. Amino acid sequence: CASSLPGDDLAGGPQETQYF. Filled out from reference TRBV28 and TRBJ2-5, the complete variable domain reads DVKVTQSSRYLVKRTGEKVFLECVQDMDHENMFWYRQDPGLGLRLIYFSYDVKMKEKGDIPEGYSVSREKKERFSLILESASTNQTSMYLCASSLPGDDLAGGPQETQYFGPGTRLLVL.